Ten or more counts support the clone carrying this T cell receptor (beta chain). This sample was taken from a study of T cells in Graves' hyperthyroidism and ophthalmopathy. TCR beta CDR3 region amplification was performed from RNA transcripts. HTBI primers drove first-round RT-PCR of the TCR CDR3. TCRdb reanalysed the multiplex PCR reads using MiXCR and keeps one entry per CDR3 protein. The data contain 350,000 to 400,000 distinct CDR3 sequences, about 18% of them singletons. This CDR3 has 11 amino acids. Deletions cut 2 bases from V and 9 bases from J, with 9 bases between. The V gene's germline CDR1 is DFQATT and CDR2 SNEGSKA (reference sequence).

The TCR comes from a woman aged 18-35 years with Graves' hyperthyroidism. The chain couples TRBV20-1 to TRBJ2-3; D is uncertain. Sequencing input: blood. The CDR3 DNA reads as TGCAGTGCTAGACCCGCCGGGACGCAGTATTTT. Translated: CSARPAGTQYF.